This entry concerns a single T cell receptor (beta chain). Its antigen is not identified. Germline V CDR1 and CDR2: MNHEY, SVGAGI. With 2 bases clipped from V and 0 bases from J, the junction kept 3 bases outside the gene matches. CDR3 size: 16 residues. The sample originates from a study of T cells after posttransplantation cyclophosphamide. Study results and caveats: Recipient CMV seropositivity and CMV reactivation strongly tracked TRB clonality. TRB overlap between skin or GI tissue T cells and blood was limited. Donor CD8+ memory clones often dominated recipient blood repertoires at later times.

A marrow graft followed busulfan-fludarabine conditioning, with cyclophosphamide on days +3 and +4. The data were produced by immunoSEQ multiplex PCR, yet TCRdb's version contains in-frame clones alone and is incomplete. This table has more than 10,000 clones, around four fifths appearing once. This TCR was sampled from a female patient between 50 and 60 years old who received an allogeneic stem cell transplant from a related donor, was CMV-positive, and had no GVHD. Part of the T cells may come from the graft donor. This specimen consisted of PBMCs, obtained 1755 days after allogeneic stem cell transplant with posttransplant cyclophosphamide. The V and J genes are TRBV6-5 and TRBJ1-4; 7 bases are shared with TRBD1. CDR3 region: CASSYNRGATNEKLFF. In DNA, the CDR3 is TGTGCCAGCAGTTACAACAGGGGCGCAACTAATGAAAAACTGTTTTTT.